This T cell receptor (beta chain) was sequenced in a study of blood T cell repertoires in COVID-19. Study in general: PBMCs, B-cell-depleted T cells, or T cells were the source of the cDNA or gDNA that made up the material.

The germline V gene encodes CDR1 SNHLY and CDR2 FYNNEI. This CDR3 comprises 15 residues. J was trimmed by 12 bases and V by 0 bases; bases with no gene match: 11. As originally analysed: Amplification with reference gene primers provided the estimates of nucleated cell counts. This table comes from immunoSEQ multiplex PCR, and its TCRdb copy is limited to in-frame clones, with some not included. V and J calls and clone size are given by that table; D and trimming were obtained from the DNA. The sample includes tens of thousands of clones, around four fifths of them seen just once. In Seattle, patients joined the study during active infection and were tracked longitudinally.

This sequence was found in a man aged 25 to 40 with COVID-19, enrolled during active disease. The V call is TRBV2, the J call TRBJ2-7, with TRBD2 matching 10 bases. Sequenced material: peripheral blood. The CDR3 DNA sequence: TGTGCCAGCAGTGAAGCAAAGAGGCTAGCGGGAGTTCCGTACTTC. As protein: CASSEAKRLAGVPYF.